Listed below are T cell receptor beta chains from one sample, sequenced in a study of CDR3 diversity in severe acne. TCRdb reanalysed the PCR reads using MiXCR and keeps one entry per CDR3 protein. The sample consists of 85,000 to 120,000 distinct CDR3 sequences, about half of them appearing once. The specimen sequenced was blood. These TCRs come from a male donor with acne. Each CDR3 is given with its conserved first and last residue. Fields, in order: D gene, J gene, CDR3 length, V gene, clone size, CDR3 protein, CDR3 DNA. D genes are given only for firm matches. Where a row states a size, it is once, few, many or the class of an expanded clone; other rows omit it.

D gene: TRBD2
J gene: TRBJ2-7
CDR3 length: 16
V gene: TRBV20-1
clone size: many
CDR3 protein: CSARDVTSGSWNEQYF
CDR3 DNA: TGCAGTGCTAGAGATGTAACTAGCGGGAGCTGGAACGAGCAGTACTTC

D gene: TRBD2
J gene: TRBJ2-7
CDR3 length: 20
V gene: TRBV29-1
clone size: NA
CDR3 protein: CSVDAFACGGAPPCSYEQYF
CDR3 DNA: TGCAGCGTTGACGCGTTTGCATGCGGGGGTGCACCTCCGTGCTCCTACGAGCAGTACTTC

D gene: TRBD2
J gene: TRBJ2-7
CDR3 length: 15
V gene: TRBV9
clone size: NA
CDR3 protein: CASSGIAGGPGEQYF
CDR3 DNA: TGTGCCAGCAGCGGGATAGCGGGAGGGCCGGGTGAGCAGTACTTC

D gene: TRBD2
J gene: TRBJ2-1
CDR3 length: 16
V gene: TRBV20-1
clone size: NA
CDR3 protein: CSAGERTSGSYNEQFF
CDR3 DNA: TGCAGTGCTGGCGAGAGGACTAGCGGCTCCTACAATGAGCAGTTCTTC

D gene: TRBD2
J gene: TRBJ2-3
CDR3 length: 12
V gene: TRBV7-2
clone size: NA
CDR3 protein: CASSSGLVAQYF
CDR3 DNA: TGTGCCAGCAGCTCCGGACTAGTGGCGCAGTATTTT

D gene: NA
J gene: TRBJ2-7
CDR3 length: 14
V gene: TRBV15
clone size: NA
CDR3 protein: CATESGRFSYEQYF
CDR3 DNA: TGTGCCACCGAGTCGGGACGGTTCTCCTACGAGCAGTACTTC

D gene: TRBD1
J gene: TRBJ2-7
CDR3 length: 14
V gene: TRBV7-9
clone size: NA
CDR3 protein: CASSFGTGGSTQYF
CDR3 DNA: TGTGCCAGCAGCTTTGGGACAGGGGGTTCCACCCAGTACTTC

D gene: TRBD1
J gene: TRBJ1-2
CDR3 length: 18
V gene: TRBV13
clone size: NA
CDR3 protein: CASSVDHRDRGPSSGYTF
CDR3 DNA: TGCGCCAGCAGCGTTGACCACCGAGACAGGGGTCCTTCTAGCGGCTACACCTTC

D gene: NA
J gene: TRBJ1-2
CDR3 length: 15
V gene: TRBV5-1
clone size: few
CDR3 protein: CASSLGGGRNYGYTF
CDR3 DNA: TGCGCCAGCAGCTTGGGGGGGGGAAGGAACTATGGCTACACCTTC

D gene: NA
J gene: TRBJ1-2
CDR3 length: 14
V gene: TRBV6-8
clone size: NA
CDR3 protein: CASGESGDTRGYTF
CDR3 DNA: TGTGCCAGCGGTGAATCCGGGGATACGCGTGGCTACACCTTC

D gene: NA
J gene: TRBJ2-5
CDR3 length: 12
V gene: TRBV7-2
clone size: NA
CDR3 protein: CASSSWQVRGHF
CDR3 DNA: TGTGCCAGCAGCTCGTGGCAGGTCCGGGGGCACTTC

D gene: NA
J gene: TRBJ2-1
CDR3 length: 15
V gene: TRBV11-3
clone size: many
CDR3 protein: CASSLSIAVYNEQFF
CDR3 DNA: TGTGCCAGCAGCTTATCAATAGCGGTATACAATGAGCAGTTCTTC

D gene: TRBD2
J gene: TRBJ2-3
CDR3 length: 16
V gene: TRBV5-1
clone size: many
CDR3 protein: CASSARLAGEGDTQYF
CDR3 DNA: TGCGCCAGCAGCGCCCGACTAGCGGGGGAAGGAGATACGCAGTATTTT

D gene: TRBD1
J gene: TRBJ1-5
CDR3 length: 15
V gene: TRBV6-5
clone size: few
CDR3 protein: CASSHGQGASQPQHF
CDR3 DNA: TGTGCCAGCAGCCACGGACAGGGGGCCAGTCAGCCCCAGCATTTT

D gene: NA
J gene: TRBJ2-5
CDR3 length: 12
V gene: TRBV29-1
clone size: NA
CDR3 protein: CSVPATEETQYF
CDR3 DNA: TGCAGCGTACCGGCGACGGAAGAGACCCAGTACTTC

D gene: TRBD1
J gene: TRBJ1-5
CDR3 length: 14
V gene: TRBV20-1
clone size: NA
CDR3 protein: CSARGDRPYRPQHF
CDR3 DNA: TGCAGTGCTAGAGGGGACAGGCCTTATCGGCCCCAGCATTTT

D gene: NA
J gene: TRBJ2-3
CDR3 length: 13
V gene: TRBV9
clone size: NA
CDR3 protein: CASSAGTHDTQYF
CDR3 DNA: TGTGCCAGCAGCGCCGGGACGCACGATACGCAGTATTTT

D gene: TRBD1
J gene: TRBJ2-5
CDR3 length: 14
V gene: TRBV10-3
clone size: NA
CDR3 protein: CASSPRQGGETQYF
CDR3 DNA: TGTGCCAGCAGCCCCCGACAGGGGGGGGAGACCCAGTACTTC

D gene: TRBD2
J gene: TRBJ2-5
CDR3 length: 16
V gene: TRBV5-1
clone size: many
CDR3 protein: CASSPLGGLARETQYF
CDR3 DNA: TGCGCCAGCAGCCCCCTGGGGGGACTAGCCCGGGAGACCCAGTACTTC

D gene: TRBD2
J gene: TRBJ2-2
CDR3 length: 14
V gene: TRBV20-1
clone size: NA
CDR3 protein: CSARFGTSGGELFF
CDR3 DNA: TGCAGTGCTAGATTCGGGACTAGTGGCGGGGAGCTGTTTTTT

D gene: TRBD1
J gene: TRBJ1-4
CDR3 length: 15
V gene: TRBV4-2
clone size: NA
CDR3 protein: CASSQDQQGTGELFF
CDR3 DNA: TGTGCCAGCAGCCAAGATCAACAGGGGACCGGAGAACTGTTTTTT

D gene: NA
J gene: TRBJ2-7
CDR3 length: 14
V gene: TRBV5-5
clone size: NA
CDR3 protein: CASSSPGGVHEQYF
CDR3 DNA: TGTGCCAGCAGCTCTCCGGGTGGGGTCCACGAGCAGTACTTC

D gene: NA
J gene: TRBJ1-4
CDR3 length: 15
V gene: TRBV5-4
clone size: many
CDR3 protein: CASSFFPGRHEKLFF
CDR3 DNA: TGTGCCAGCAGCTTCTTTCCGGGACGTCACGAAAAACTGTTTTTT

D gene: NA
J gene: TRBJ2-7
CDR3 length: 18
V gene: TRBV19
clone size: NA
CDR3 protein: CASSIQAMLWLSCYEQYF
CDR3 DNA: TGTGCCAGTAGTATCCAGGCCATGCTGTGGCTAAGCTGCTACGAGCAGTACTTC

D gene: NA
J gene: TRBJ2-2
CDR3 length: 15
V gene: TRBV3-1
clone size: many
CDR3 protein: CASSQGTVRAGELFF
CDR3 DNA: TGTGCCAGCAGCCAAGGGACAGTAAGGGCCGGGGAGCTGTTTTTT

D gene: NA
J gene: TRBJ2-5
CDR3 length: 10
V gene: TRBV29-1
clone size: NA
CDR3 protein: CSVRLETQYF
CDR3 DNA: TGCAGCGTCCGGCTAGAGACCCAGTACTTC

D gene: NA
J gene: TRBJ2-3
CDR3 length: 13
V gene: TRBV5-1
clone size: NA
CDR3 protein: CASSLGLENKQYF
CDR3 DNA: TGCGCCAGCAGCTTGGGACTTGAAAACAAGCAGTATTTT

D gene: TRBD1
J gene: TRBJ1-5
CDR3 length: 15
V gene: TRBV4-1
clone size: few
CDR3 protein: CASSQRTGGDRPQHF
CDR3 DNA: TGCGCCAGCAGCCAAAGGACAGGGGGCGATCGGCCCCAGCATTTT

D gene: NA
J gene: TRBJ2-7
CDR3 length: 13
V gene: TRBV5-8
clone size: medium-sized
CDR3 protein: CASSLEWSYEQYF
CDR3 DNA: TGTGCCAGCAGCTTGGAATGGAGCTACGAGCAGTACTTC

D gene: NA
J gene: TRBJ2-5
CDR3 length: 16
V gene: TRBV7-3
clone size: many
CDR3 protein: CASSPSYEQGRGTQYF
CDR3 DNA: TGTGCCAGCAGCCCTTCCTACGAACAGGGTCGGGGGACCCAGTACTTC

D gene: NA
J gene: TRBJ1-6
CDR3 length: 14
V gene: TRBV15
clone size: NA
CDR3 protein: CATSRQRGYSPLHF
CDR3 DNA: TGTGCCACCAGCAGACAAAGGGGTTATTCACCCCTCCACTTT

D gene: NA
J gene: TRBJ1-1
CDR3 length: 14
V gene: TRBV19
clone size: NA
CDR3 protein: CATRGGLSSTEAFF
CDR3 DNA: TGTGCCACCCGCGGTGGTCTCTCCTCCACTGAAGCTTTCTTT

D gene: TRBD2
J gene: TRBJ2-7
CDR3 length: 15
V gene: TRBV5-1
clone size: many
CDR3 protein: CASSLVGSGGYEQYF
CDR3 DNA: TGCGCCAGCAGCCTAGTGGGTAGCGGGGGCTACGAGCAGTACTTC

D gene: TRBD1
J gene: TRBJ2-7
CDR3 length: 12
V gene: TRBV20-1
clone size: once
CDR3 protein: CSETGQGYEQYF
CDR3 DNA: TGCAGTGAGACGGGACAGGGCTACGAGCAGTACTTC

D gene: NA
J gene: TRBJ2-7
CDR3 length: 12
V gene: TRBV20-1
clone size: NA
CDR3 protein: CSARDLPHEQYF
CDR3 DNA: TGCAGTGCAAGGGACTTACCCCACGAGCAGTACTTC

D gene: TRBD1
J gene: TRBJ2-5
CDR3 length: 14
V gene: TRBV15
clone size: few
CDR3 protein: CATSGRGYQETQYF
CDR3 DNA: TGTGCCACCAGCGGCAGGGGGTACCAAGAGACCCAGTACTTC

D gene: TRBD1
J gene: TRBJ1-2
CDR3 length: 12
V gene: TRBV29-1
clone size: NA
CDR3 protein: CSVEEGTGRYTF
CDR3 DNA: TGCAGCGTTGAAGAGGGGACAGGGAGGTACACCTTC